This TCR beta chain is from a study of a mutant IDH1 vaccine in newly diagnosed glioma. Germline V gene lookup returns CDR1 MNHEY and CDR2 SMNVEV (reference sequence). V dropped 6 bases and J dropped 4; count of bases not matched to a gene: 9. The CDR3 sequence is 15 residues long. Note on this clone: What it binds is not known.

Measured with immunoSEQ multiplex PCR; TCRdb has only the in-frame clones, and not every one. This sample yields 50,000 to 65,000 clones, of which around 80% are seen a single time; roughly 3.5% belongs to the top ten. Time point defined: week 5, during vaccination. Doses consisted of 300 ug of mutant IDH1 20-mer peptide each, paired with topical imiquimod. The sequencing here drew on PBMCs, taken from a glioma patient whose treatment included an IDH1 peptide vaccine. The chain joins TRBV27 to TRBJ1-2; 9 nucleotides line up with TRBD1. The sequence was obtained from a young man with glioma. CDR3 protein: CASRGTGWTGYGYTF. CDR3 in DNA: TGTGCCAGCAGGGGGACAGGGTGGACGGGCTATGGCTACACCTTC.